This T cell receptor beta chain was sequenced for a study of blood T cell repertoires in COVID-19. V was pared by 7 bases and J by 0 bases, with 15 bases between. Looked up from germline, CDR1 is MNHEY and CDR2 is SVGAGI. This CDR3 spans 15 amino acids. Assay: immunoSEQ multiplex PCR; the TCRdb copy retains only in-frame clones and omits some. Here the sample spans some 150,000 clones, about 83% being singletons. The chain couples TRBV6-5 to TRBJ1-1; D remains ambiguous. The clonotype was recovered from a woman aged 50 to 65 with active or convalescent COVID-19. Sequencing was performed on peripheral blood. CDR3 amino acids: CASTPTPLLNTEAFF. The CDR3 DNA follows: TGTGCCAGCACCCCAACACCCCTTTTGAACACTGAAGCTTTCTTT.